The 24 T cell receptor beta chains below all came from one sample that was sequenced in a study of post-analysis software for immune sequencing data. Study-wide results and limits: A few TRBV segments (TRBV5-6, TRBV5-1 and TRBV20-1 among them) occurred more frequently in patients than in controls.

No antigen is known for these receptors. cDNA libraries of TCR beta carried unique molecular identifiers. TCRdb used MiXCR to reprocess the PCR reads, holding one entry per CDR3 protein. The sample includes about 770,000 distinct CDR3 sequences, 40% to 55% of them seen just once. The specimen sequenced was blood. These receptors were collected from a girl between 10 and 17 years old with multiple sclerosis.

V is TRBV5-4 and J is TRBJ2-1, with TRBD2 matching over 7 bases. The V segment lost 4 bases and the J segment 7 bases; nucleotides outside the gene matches: 8. The CDR3 runs to 14 residues. Germline lookup yields CDR1 SGHNT and CDR2 YYREEE (reference sequence). CDR3 amino acids: CASSLGLPRNEQFF. The CDR3 nucleotides are TGTGCCAGCAGCCTGGGACTACCGAGGAATGAGCAGTTCTTC.

This rearrangement joins TRBV9 to TRBJ2-1; 13 bases match TRBD2. The CDR3 covers 17 residues. Germline-derived CDR1 and CDR2 are SGDLS and YYNGEE. V shed 2 bases, J shed 4 bases, and the junction held 6 bases outside the gene matches. The CDR3 reads CASSVRLAGGRYNEQFF. CDR3 coding DNA: TGTGCCAGCAGCGTTAGACTAGCGGGAGGTCGGTACAATGAGCAGTTCTTC.

J is TRBJ1-2 and V is TRBV5-1; TRBD1 matches at 7 bases. The V segment lost 4 bases and the J segment 4 bases; nucleotides outside the gene matches: 4. CDR3 length: 13 residues. Germline V CDR1 and CDR2: SGHRS, YFSETQ. As DNA, the CDR3 is TGCGCCAGCAGCGTTGACAGGGTCTATGGCTACACCTTC. It is translated as CASSVDRVYGYTF.

V is TRBV5-1 and J is TRBJ2-7; D gene unclear. Germline V gene lookup returns CDR1 SGHRS and CDR2 YFSETQ. This CDR3 comprises 12 residues. The V gene lost 0 bases and the J gene lost 5 bases, with 6 bases spanning the gap. The CDR3 DNA reads TGCGCCAGCAGCTTGGCCTTCGACGAGCAGTACTTC. Translated, it gives CASSLAFDEQYF.

The chain couples TRBV20-1 to TRBJ1-2; D is unresolved. The CDR3 sequence is 13 residues long. V shed 6 bases and J shed 6 bases, with 17 bases lying between them. Germline V CDR1 and CDR2: DFQATT, SNEGSKA (reference sequence). The CDR3 loop is CSAEDHSPDGYTF. The DNA of the CDR3 is TGCAGTGCCGAGGACCACTCCCCGGATGGCTACACCTTC.

This chain joins TRBV5-1 and TRBJ2-7; TRBD2 matches 11 bases. This CDR3 has 16 residues. V dropped 5 bases and J dropped 3; count of bases not matched to a gene: 10. Germline V gene lookup returns CDR1 SGHRS and CDR2 YFSETQ. This CDR3 is CASSWGTSGVFYEQYF. The CDR3 bases are TGCGCCAGCAGTTGGGGGACTAGCGGAGTTTTCTACGAGCAGTACTTC.

V and J are TRBV2 and TRBJ1-2; D gene uncertain. Per the germline V gene, CDR1 is SNHLY and CDR2 is FYNNEI. This CDR3 has 15 amino acids. Trimming cost V 5 bases and J 8 bases, with 21 bases left between them. DNA for the CDR3: TGTGCCAGCAGTATGGGCAGAAAAACCGAGGAAGGCTACACCTTC. Its protein is CASSMGRKTEEGYTF. Complete variable domain (other parts from reference TRBV2 and TRBJ1-2): EPEVTQTPSHQVTQMGQEVILRCVPISNHLYFYWYRQILGQKVEFLVSFYNNEISEKSEIFDDQFSVERPDGSNFTLKIRSTKLEDSAMYFCASSMGRKTEEGYTFGSGTRLTVV.

This clonotype was seen only a few times. This chain connects TRBV5-1 to TRBJ2-7; D gene uncertain. The CDR3 sequence is 14 residues long. Trimming pared 4 bases from V and 2 bases from J, leaving 13 bases between. CDR1 and CDR2 from the germline V gene are SGHRS and YFSETQ. The CDR3 DNA reads as TGCGCCAGCAGCAGCCGAGACGTACCCTACGAGCAGTACTTC. Translated, it gives CASSSRDVPYEQYF. The full variable domain, completed using reference TRBV5-1 and TRBJ2-7, is KAGVTQTPRYLIKTRGQQVTLSCSPISGHRSVSWYQQTPGQGLQFLFEYFSETQRNKGNFPGRFSGRQFSNSRSEMNVSTLELGDSALYLCASSSRDVPYEQYFGPGTRLTVT.

The V call is TRBV27, the J call TRBJ2-7; unclear D gene. The germline CDR1 and CDR2 sequences are MNHEY and SMNVEV (reference sequence). Trimming took 6 bases from V and 0 from J, leaving 9 bases between them. This CDR3 comprises 13 residues. CDR3: CASRSQSSYEQYF. Here the CDR3 DNA reads TGTGCCAGCAGATCTCAGAGCTCCTACGAGCAGTACTTC.

This clonotype was seen a few times. This sequence joins TRBV7-8 and TRBJ2-3; 10 bases match TRBD2. V lost 2 bases and J lost 3; bases outside the gene matches: 14. Germline V gene lookup returns CDR1 SGHVS and CDR2 FQNEAQ. The CDR3 totals 19 residues. CDR3 nucleotide sequence: TGTGCCAGCAGCTTACCTCGAGCGGGAGGGGACATGGGTACAGATACGCAGTATTTT. Encoded protein: CASSLPRAGGDMGTDTQYF.

The gene calls are TRBV5-1 and TRBJ2-3; 15 bases map to TRBD2. The germline gives CDR1 SGHRS, CDR2 YFSETQ. The CDR3 sequence is 18 residues long. J was trimmed by 2 bases and V by 4 bases; bases with no gene match: 8. For the CDR3, the DNA is TGCGCCAGCAGCACAGGACTAGCGGGAGGGATTGTCACAGATACGCAGTATTTT. Its protein is CASSTGLAGGIVTDTQYF.

The V call is TRBV3-1, the J call TRBJ1-2; D is perhaps TRBD1 (6 bases). V lost 4 bases to trimming and J lost 6 bases, with 15 bases between them. CDR3 length: 14 residues. Germline CDR1 reads LGHDT; CDR2 reads YNNKEL (reference sequence). The CDR3 DNA is TGTGCCAGCAGCCCTTCTGTGGGGGCAGATGGCTACACCTTC. Protein product: CASSPSVGADGYTF.

The CDR3 reads CASSYSGTSEKLFF. The CDR3 coding sequence is TGTGCCAGCAGTTACAGCGGGACGAGTGAAAAACTGTTTTTT. J is TRBJ1-4 and V is TRBV6-5; D might be TRBD1 (5 bases). Germline V CDR1 and CDR2: MNHEY, SVGAGI. The CDR3 totals 14 residues. V lost 2 bases and J 7 bases, leaving 11 bases between the germline ends.

The rearrangement links TRBV29-1 to TRBJ2-5, with D perhaps matching TRBD2 (7 bases). In germline, CDR1 is SQVTM, CDR2 ANQGSEA. The length of the CDR3 is 14 residues. V was shortened by 6 bases and J by 4 bases, with 18 bases between the two germline ends. Here the CDR3 reads CSVDGGPGGETQYF. CDR3 coding DNA: TGCAGCGTGGACGGGGGGCCGGGAGGAGAGACCCAGTACTTC.

CDR3 sequence: CAIRTSGGQYEQYF. DNA of the CDR3: TGTGCCATCAGAACTAGCGGGGGACAATACGAGCAGTACTTC. V usage is TRBV10-3 and J usage is TRBJ2-7, with 11 bases fitting TRBD2. Trimming removed 6 bases from V and 4 bases from J; junction bases left unmatched: 5. This CDR3 has 14 amino acids. Germline V gene lookup returns CDR1 ENHRY and CDR2 SYGVKD.

The chain employs TRBV27 and TRBJ1-4, with D possibly being TRBD1 (6 bases). V was shortened by 9 bases and J by 7 bases, with 18 bases between the two germline ends. The germline V gene encodes CDR1 MNHEY and CDR2 SMNVEV (reference sequence). This CDR3 has 14 amino acids. CDR3 sequence reads: CASSKGGASEKLFF. The DNA for the CDR3 is TGTGCCAGTTCCAAGGGGGGGGCGAGTGAAAAACTGTTTTTT.

This chain links TRBV7-2 with TRBJ2-1; D is undetermined. Trimming took off 2 bases at V and 9 bases at J, with 5 bases between the two ends. The CDR3 spans 11 residues. CDR1 is SGHTA and CDR2 is FQGNSA in the germline V gene. The CDR3 bases are TGTGCCAGCAGCTTAAAGCCTGAGCAGTTCTTC. Translation gives CASSLKPEQFF.

The rearrangement joins TRBV7-9 to TRBJ2-1; D not certain. The CDR3 length is 13 residues. Between the trimmed V and J ends, which lost 4 bases and 5 bases, there was a span of 9 bases. Per the germline V gene, CDR1 is SEHNR and CDR2 is FQNEAQ (reference sequence). CDR3 sequence (DNA): TGTGCCAGCAGCTGGACCGTTCACAATGAGCAGTTCTTC. Amino acid sequence: CASSWTVHNEQFF.

The CDR3 DNA is TGCGCCAGCAGCTTGAGTAGTCGGTCAGGGCACACTGAAGCTTTCTTT. Translated: CASSLSSRSGHTEAFF. This sequence joins TRBV5-1 and TRBJ1-1; D perhaps matches TRBD1 (5 bases). Trimming removed 1 base from V and 3 bases from J, with 16 bases in between. This CDR3 has 16 residues. Germline CDR1 is SGHRS and CDR2 is YFSETQ.

The chain is built from TRBV12-3 or TRBV12-4 and TRBJ2-5, with 8 bases lining up with TRBD1. The trim removed 3 bases at V and 5 bases at J, leaving 5 bases unmatched. The CDR3 consists of 14 residues. This CDR3 reads CASSFDRGMETQYF. CDR3 bases: TGTGCCAGCAGTTTCGACAGGGGCATGGAGACCCAGTACTTC.

This clonotype was observed at least ten times. This chain links TRBV6-1 with TRBJ1-1; D might be TRBD1 (5 bases). Germline V gene sequence: CDR1 MNHNS, CDR2 SASEGT. The CDR3 loop spans 14 amino acids. V lost 5 bases to trimming and J lost 1 base, with 11 bases between them. CDR3 sequence (DNA): TGTGCCAGCAGTCTCAGACAGAGGAACACTGAAGCTTTCTTT. Translation: CASSLRQRNTEAFF.

The genes are TRBV5-1 and TRBJ1-2; D is unclear. V lost 1 base to trimming and J lost 7 bases, with 11 bases between them. This CDR3 is built from 13 residues. Germline lookup yields CDR1 SGHRS and CDR2 YFSETQ. The CDR3 sequence: CASSLSRGIGYTF. CDR3 coding DNA: TGCGCCAGCAGCTTGTCTCGGGGAATTGGCTACACCTTC.

The chain combines TRBV7-7 with TRBJ2-5; possible D gene TRBD1, 5 bases. The V gene's germline CDR1 is SSHAT and CDR2 FNYEAQ (reference sequence). This CDR3 is 11 amino acids long. CDR3 protein: CAKGYPGTQYF. CDR3 coding DNA: TGTGCTAAGGGGTACCCGGGGACCCAGTACTTC. Full variable domain (remainder filled in from reference TRBV7-7 and TRBJ2-5): GAGVSQSPRYKVTKRGQDVTLRCDPISSHATLYWYQQALGQGPEFLTYFNYEAQPDKSGLPSDRFSAERPEGSISTLTIQRTEQRDSAMYRCAKGYPGTQYFGPGTRLLVL.

V and J are TRBV12-5 and TRBJ2-1; D is unresolved. Germline CDR1 LGHNT, CDR2 FRNRAP. This CDR3 region has 11 residues. CDR3 sequence: CASKLDNEQFF. The DNA of the CDR3 is TGTGCGTCCAAGCTGGACAATGAGCAGTTCTTC.